This TCR beta chain was documented in a study of Ad26.COV2.S vaccination and SARS-CoV-2 variants. Study background: As a participant in COV1001, the donor was in the Ad26.COV2.S trial arm. The vaccine Ad26.COV2.S was put into the muscle once, or twice with 56 days between.

Treatment indicated: roughly 19 received Ad26.COV2.S at low or high dose, single or two shots; five or six received placebo; per-sample allocation not given. After the first vaccine or placebo injection, samples were drawn on day 63. Boston provided a donor who was an adult aged 18-55 years. Study-level findings and limits: Total T cell responses may have been underestimated by the TCR breadth and depth analyses.

Data came from immunoSEQ multiplex PCR; TCRdb stores just in-frame clones and leaves some out. Of around 380,000 clones listed, about 85% were seen once; the top ten hold roughly 3.2%. In regard to this clone: Its antigen is unknown. This same CDR3 is encoded by further DNA sequences in the sample.

This receptor was taken from a person aged 18 to 65 who received the Ad26.COV2.S COVID-19 vaccine or a placebo. Sequencing used peripheral blood, obtained in a trial of Ad26.COV2.S vaccine versus placebo.

CDR3 coding DNA: TGTGCCAGCAGCGTAGGGGACGGCACTGAAGCTTTCTTT. The encoded protein is CASSVGDGTEAFF. V usage is TRBV9 and J usage is TRBJ1-1; weak D call: TRBD1 (5 bases). The CDR3 contains 13 residues. Germline CDR1 SGDLS, CDR2 YYNGEE. V dropped 0 bases and J dropped 4 bases, with 7 bases sitting between them. Full variable domain (outside the CDR3, taken from reference TRBV9 and TRBJ1-1): DSGVTQTPKHLITATGQRVTLRCSPRSGDLSVYWYQQSLDQGLQFLIQYYNGEERAKGNILERFSAQQFPDLHSELNLSSLELGDSALYFCASSVGDGTEAFFGQGTRLTVV.